The next 23 T cell receptor beta chains were all read from a single sample in a study of blood T cell repertoires in COVID-19 (dated by TCRdb to the early 2020s). Receptor amplification or capture employed the immunoSEQ multiplex PCR assay. Drawn from immuneACCESS, this table holds only the in-frame rearrangements with V and J called that TCRdb kept. Clones are partly lost; checked studies trace under half to an unresolved V gene and leave the rest unexplained. The sample contains 85,000 to 110,000 clones, more than 85% of them found a single time. More than 5.5% of the sample is in the top ten clones. The sequencing sample was made of peripheral blood. The receptors here all came from a human donor in a cohort sampled during active COVID-19.

This chain links TRBV4-1 with TRBJ2-1; 16 bases line up with TRBD2. Germline CDR1 reads MGHRA; CDR2 reads YSYEKL. This CDR3 is built from 21 residues. With V trimmed by 4 bases and J by 7 bases, 19 bases remained unmatched. The DNA of the CDR3 is TGCGCCAGCAGCCTATTGCCGGGACTAGCGGGAGGGCAGGGGTTACCGAATGAGCAGTTCTTC. This sequence encodes CASSLLPGLAGGQGLPNEQFF.

The genes are TRBV6-1 and TRBJ1-2; no definite D call. V lost 2 bases to trimming and J lost 5 bases, with 15 bases between them. Germline values: CDR1 MNHNS, CDR2 SASEGT. The CDR3 length is 15 residues. The CDR3 nucleotides read TGTGCCAGCAGTGAAATGTCAGACCCTAGGTATGGCTACACCTTC. It encodes CASSEMSDPRYGYTF.

This clone was picked up one time. The chain employs TRBV6-6 and TRBJ2-1; 7 bases are a match to TRBD1. Unmatched junction bases numbered 4, after V lost 0 bases and J lost 5 bases. CDR3 length: 15 residues. The germline V gene has CDR1 MNHNY and CDR2 SVGAGI (reference sequence). The CDR3 spells CASSYSGQTDNEQFF. The CDR3 DNA follows: TGTGCCAGCAGTTACTCGGGACAGACGGACAATGAGCAGTTCTTC.

The chain is built from TRBV4-1 and TRBJ2-2; TRBD1 aligns across 8 bases. The length of the CDR3 is 16 residues. The germline CDR1 and CDR2 sequences are MGHRA and YSYEKL. The V segment lost 5 bases and the J segment 6 bases; nucleotides outside the gene matches: 11. The CDR3 loop is CASSNAPGGGAGELFF. The CDR3 nucleotides read TGCGCCAGCAGCAATGCTCCAGGGGGCGGTGCCGGGGAGCTGTTTTTT.

This chain links TRBV6-2 or TRBV6-3 with TRBJ2-5; 7 nucleotides match TRBD2. V lost 1 base to trimming and J lost 2 bases; unmatched junction nucleotides: 7. CDR3 length: 16 residues. Germline V gene sequence: CDR1 MNHEY, CDR2 SVGEGT. CDR3 loop: CASSYWASGTQETQYF. In DNA form, the CDR3 reads TGTGCCAGCAGTTACTGGGCTAGCGGAACACAAGAGACCCAGTACTTC.

V is TRBV6-2 or TRBV6-3 and J is TRBJ2-1, with 8 bases that match TRBD2. V shed 2 bases, J shed 5 bases, and the junction held 11 bases outside the gene matches. Germline CDR1 MNHEY, CDR2 SVGEGT. This CDR3 has 17 amino acids. The CDR3 sequence is CASSYPGPSGPDNEQFF. The CDR3 DNA is TGTGCCAGCAGTTACCCAGGGCCTAGCGGGCCAGACAATGAGCAGTTCTTC.

The rearrangement links TRBV27 to TRBJ2-1; possibly TRBD1 for D (5 bases). Germline CDR1 and CDR2: MNHEY and SMNVEV (reference sequence). The ends were cut back, 8 bases at V and 3 bases at J, with 11 bases in the middle. This CDR3 has 13 residues. CDR3 amino acids: CASGALDYNEQFF. The DNA for the CDR3 is TGTGCCAGCGGGGCCTTGGACTACAATGAGCAGTTCTTC.

This chain joins TRBV18 and TRBJ2-2; D is undetermined. In germline, CDR1 is KGHSH, CDR2 LQKENI. Trimming pared 5 bases from V and 1 base from J, leaving 14 bases between. This CDR3 is built from 16 residues. The CDR3 DNA is TGTGCCAGCTCATTCGACAATCCCCGGAACACCGGGGAGCTGTTTTTT. Residues: CASSFDNPRNTGELFF.

The CDR3: CASSSLTEAFF. In DNA, the CDR3 is TGTGCCAGCAGTTCTCTCACTGAAGCTTTCTTT. The chain employs TRBV6-5 and TRBJ1-1; D is ambiguous. This CDR3 comprises 11 residues. Trimming pared 4 bases from V and 4 bases from J, leaving 4 bases between. The germline gives CDR1 MNHEY, CDR2 SVGAGI.

This clone was found once. The junction shows a germline mismatch at one end, possibly a read error. This sequence joins TRBV5-1 and TRBJ2-7; possible D gene TRBD1, 5 bases. The CDR3 contains 13 residues. CDR1 is SGHRS and CDR2 is YFSETQ in the germline V gene. The CDR3 protein is CASSGAGSSEQYF. CDR3 coding DNA: TGCGCCAGCAGCGGGGCAGGTTCCTCCGAGCAGTACTTC. Using reference TRBV5-1 and TRBJ2-7 for the parts outside the CDR3, the full variable domain is KAGVTQTPRYLIKTRGQQVTLSCSPISGHRSVSWYQQTPGQGLQFLFEYFSETQRNKGNFPGRFSGRQFSNSRSEMNVSTLELGDSALYLCASSGAGSSEQYFGPGTRLTVT.

This chain joins TRBV24-1 and TRBJ2-3; possible D gene TRBD2, 5 bases. This CDR3 has 15 residues. V lost 7 bases and J lost 4, with 17 bases in between. Germline CDR1 and CDR2: KGHDR and SFDVKD. The CDR3 coding sequence is TGTGCCACCAGCGAATCCAGGTCCGGGGCAGATACGCAGTATTTT. Translation gives CATSESRSGADTQYF.

The chain joins TRBV29-1 to TRBJ1-2; 7 bases are shared with TRBD1. The CDR3 is made up of 16 amino acids. V shed 4 bases and J 3 bases; nucleotides not matched to a gene: 14. Germline V CDR1 and CDR2: SQVTM, ANQGSEA. The CDR3 region is CSVGVPIGGTDYGYTF. The CDR3 DNA follows: TGCAGCGTTGGGGTCCCCATTGGTGGGACAGACTATGGCTACACCTTC.

V and J are TRBV2 and TRBJ1-2, with D maybe TRBD1 (5 bases). Trimming took 7 bases from V and 11 from J, leaving 26 bases between them. In germline, CDR1 is SNHLY, CDR2 FYNNEI. This CDR3 contains 15 residues. As DNA, the CDR3 is TGTGCCAGCACTACCGTGTTGGGGCCAGGATTAGAATACACCTTC. Translated, it gives CASTTVLGPGLEYTF. The variable domain in full, completed from reference TRBV2 and TRBJ1-2, reads EPEVTQTPSHQVTQMGQEVILRCVPISNHLYFYWYRQILGQKVEFLVSFYNNEISEKSEIFDDQFSVERPDGSNFTLKIRSTKLEDSAMYFCASTTVLGPGLEYTFGSGTRLTVV.

V usage is TRBV25-1 and J usage is TRBJ1-1; D may be TRBD1 (6 bases). This CDR3 has 16 amino acids. Trimming removed 1 base from V and 3 bases from J, with 15 bases in between. From germline, CDR1 is MGHDK and CDR2 SYGVNS. CDR3 coding DNA: TGTGCCAGCAGTGAATCACTAAGGAAGGGGGACACTGAAGCTTTCTTT. Amino acids: CASSESLRKGDTEAFF.

This clone came up a few times. J is TRBJ2-7 and V is TRBV19; a weak D match, TRBD1 (7 bases). The V and J ends lost 4 bases and 0 bases respectively, with 16 bases between them. The germline gives CDR1 LNHDA, CDR2 SQIVND (reference sequence). This CDR3 is 16 amino acids long. The CDR3 sequence: CASSTSTGRSSYEQYF. The CDR3 bases are TGTGCCAGTAGTACTTCGACAGGGAGGAGCTCCTACGAGCAGTACTTC.

The chain combines TRBV6-5 with TRBJ2-1, with 7 bases that match TRBD1. Germline V gene lookup returns CDR1 MNHEY and CDR2 SVGAGI. Losses at the gene ends were 0 bases for V and 4 bases for J; bases not matched to a gene: 6. CDR3 length: 16 amino acids. DNA for the CDR3: TGTGCCAGCAGTTACTCTCGGGACAGCAAATACAATGAGCAGTTCTTC. This encodes CASSYSRDSKYNEQFF.

The rearrangement uses TRBV5-8 and TRBJ2-7, with D unresolved. V lost 2 bases to trimming and J lost 5 bases, with 5 bases between them. Germline V CDR1 and CDR2: SGHTS, YDEGEE. The CDR3 loop spans 11 amino acids. The CDR3 bases are TGTGCCAGCAGCTTTCGAGACGAGCAGTACTTC. It codes for CASSFRDEQYF.

This clone has a single count. The CDR3 nucleotides are TGTGCCAGCCGCTTAGTAGGACCGCGGGGTCAGCCCCAGCATTTT. It translates to CASRLVGPRGQPQHF. V is TRBV28 and J is TRBJ1-5; D gene unclear. The CDR3 is 15 residues long. With 8 bases removed from V and 6 bases from J, the gap between germline ends came to 20 bases. Germline V gene data show CDR1 as MDHEN and CDR2 as SYDVKM.

This clone was counted a few times. The V and J genes are TRBV27 and TRBJ1-5, with a tentative D call TRBD1 (6 bases). Germline V gene sequence: CDR1 MNHEY, CDR2 SMNVEV (reference sequence). Between the trimmed V and J ends, which lost 5 bases and 5 bases, there was a span of 10 bases. The CDR3 runs 13 residues. Here the CDR3 reads CASSTQGYQPQHF. CDR3 sequence (DNA): TGTGCCAGCAGTACACAGGGCTATCAGCCCCAGCATTTT.

This chain uses TRBV12-3 or TRBV12-4 with TRBJ2-1; 8 bases match TRBD1. Trimming took 3 bases from V and 9 from J; bases not matched to a gene: 4. CDR3 size: 13 residues. This chain's CDR3 is CASSFPRGREQFF. As DNA, the CDR3 is TGTGCCAGCAGTTTCCCCAGGGGGCGTGAGCAGTTCTTC.

The chain employs TRBV19 and TRBJ1-2; 8 bases fit TRBD1. Trimming removed 7 bases from V and 4 bases from J; junction bases left unmatched: 8. There are 14 residues in the CDR3. Germline lookup yields CDR1 LNHDA and CDR2 SQIVND (reference sequence). The CDR3 DNA is TGTGCCAGTACCGGACAGGGTAGCGGCTATGGCTACACCTTC. Residues: CASTGQGSGYGYTF. The variable domain in full, completed from reference TRBV19 and TRBJ1-2, reads DGGITQSPKYLFRKEGQNVTLSCEQNLNHDAMYWYRQDPGQGLRLIYYSQIVNDFQKGDIAEGYSVSREKKESFPLTVTSAQKNPTAFYLCASTGQGSGYGYTFGSGTRLTVV.

The chain uses TRBV7-6 and TRBJ2-1; 12 bases map to TRBD2. Germline loops: CDR1 SGHVS, CDR2 FNYEAQ. Trimming at V came to 0 bases and at J to 3 bases, leaving 0 bases not matched to a gene. The CDR3 length is 16 residues. As DNA, the CDR3 is TGTGCCAGCAGCTTAGCGACTAGCGGGGGCTACAATGAGCAGTTCTTC. Translating it yields CASSLATSGGYNEQFF.

The chain employs TRBV27 and TRBJ2-5; no clear D. Germline loops: CDR1 MNHEY, CDR2 SMNVEV (reference sequence). This CDR3 has 13 residues. V gave up 3 bases and J gave up 1 base, with 6 bases separating them. The CDR3 here is CASSFSVQETQYF. The CDR3 DNA is TGTGCCAGCAGTTTTTCGGTCCAAGAGACCCAGTACTTC.